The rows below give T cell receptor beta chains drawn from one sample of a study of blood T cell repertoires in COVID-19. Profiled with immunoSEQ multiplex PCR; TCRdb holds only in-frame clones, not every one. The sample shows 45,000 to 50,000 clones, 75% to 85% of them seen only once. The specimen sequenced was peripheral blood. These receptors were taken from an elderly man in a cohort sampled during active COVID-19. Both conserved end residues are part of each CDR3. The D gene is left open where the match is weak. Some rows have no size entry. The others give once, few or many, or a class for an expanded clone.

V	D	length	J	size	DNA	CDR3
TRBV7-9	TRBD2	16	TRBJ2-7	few	TGTGCCAGCAGCTTAGCGCTAGCGGGGAGCTCCTACGAGCAGTACTTC	CASSLALAGSSYEQYF
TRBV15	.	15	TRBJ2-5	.	TGTGCCACCAGCAGAGTGGGGGGTTTCGGAGAGACCCAGTACTTC	CATSRVGGFGETQYF
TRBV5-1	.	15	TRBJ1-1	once	TGCGCCAGCAGCTTGGTGCGGGGGTTGAACACTGAAGCTTTCTTT	CASSLVRGLNTEAFF
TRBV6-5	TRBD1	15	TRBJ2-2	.	TGTGCCAGCAGCCCAAGACAGGGTGGAACCGGGGAGCTGTTTTTT	CASSPRQGGTGELFF
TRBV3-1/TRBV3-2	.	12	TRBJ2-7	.	TGTGCCAGCAGCCAATCCGGAGTCGAGCAGTACTTC	CASSQSGVEQYF
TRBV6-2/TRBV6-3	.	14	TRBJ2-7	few	TGTGCCAGCAGTTACGGTACAGGGACCTACGAGCAGTACTTC	CASSYGTGTYEQYF
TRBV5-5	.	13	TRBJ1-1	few	TGTGCCAGCAGCCCCGGGATGAACACTGAAGCTTTCTTT	CASSPGMNTEAFF
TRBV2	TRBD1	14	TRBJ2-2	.	TGTGCCAGCAGTGTACAGGGGCGGTACGGGGAGCTGTTTTTT	CASSVQGRYGELFF
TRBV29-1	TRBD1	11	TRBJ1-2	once	TGCAGCGGACAGGGGAATTTTGGCTACACCTTC	CSGQGNFGYTF
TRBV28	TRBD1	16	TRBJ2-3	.	TGTGCCAGCAGTTCCCCCGGACAGGGACGCACAGATACGCAGTATTTT	CASSSPGQGRTDTQYF
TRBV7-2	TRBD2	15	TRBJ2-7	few	TGTGCCAGCAGCTTAGGCGGGAGTACGTCCTACGAGCAGTACTTC	CASSLGGSTSYEQYF
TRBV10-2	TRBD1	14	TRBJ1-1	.	TGCGCCAGCAGTTATCAGGGGGTTGGGACTGAAGCTTTCTTT	CASSYQGVGTEAFF
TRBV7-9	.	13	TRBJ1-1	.	TGTGCCAGCAGCGACCAACAGGGCACTGAAGCTTTCTTT	CASSDQQGTEAFF
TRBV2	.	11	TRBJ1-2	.	TGTGCCACCGGGACACTCTATGGCTACACCTTC	CATGTLYGYTF
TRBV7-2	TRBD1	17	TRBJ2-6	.	TGTGCCAGCAGCTTTACGACAGGGGGCTCTGGGGCCAACGTCCTGACTTTC	CASSFTTGGSGANVLTF
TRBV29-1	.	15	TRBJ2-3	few	TGCAGCGTCCTGGGGACGCAGGGGGGTGCAGATACGCAGTATTTT	CSVLGTQGGADTQYF
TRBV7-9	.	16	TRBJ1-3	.	TGTGCCAGCAGCCAAGGGGATACGGCGCCTGGAAACACCATATATTTT	CASSQGDTAPGNTIYF
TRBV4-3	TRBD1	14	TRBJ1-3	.	TGCGCCAGCAGTCGATCAGGGGGCGCTAACACCATATATTTT	CASSRSGGANTIYF
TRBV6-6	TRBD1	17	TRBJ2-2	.	TGTGCCAGCAGTCTTAGATCCGGGACAGGGCGGACCGGGGAGCTGTTTTTT	CASSLRSGTGRTGELFF
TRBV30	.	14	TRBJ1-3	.	TGTGCCTGCCGGGGCCGGGGGGCCGGAAACACCATATATTTT	CACRGRGAGNTIYF
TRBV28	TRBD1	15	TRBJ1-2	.	TGTGCCAGCAGTTTTCAGGACAGGGACGTCTATGGCTACACCTTC	CASSFQDRDVYGYTF
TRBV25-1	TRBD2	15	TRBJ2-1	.	TGTGCCAGCAGTGAACCGGGACTAGGGGAACCCGAGCAGTTCTTC	CASSEPGLGEPEQFF
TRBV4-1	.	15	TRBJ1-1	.	TGCGCCAGCAGCCCCCCCGACAGGATGAACACTGAAGCTTTCTTT	CASSPPDRMNTEAFF
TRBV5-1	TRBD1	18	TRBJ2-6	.	TGCGCCAGCAGCTTGGGGGGGACAGATCGCTCTGGGGCCAACGTCCTGACTTTC	CASSLGGTDRSGANVLTF
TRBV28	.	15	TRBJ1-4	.	TGTGCCAGCAGAGGGGGACACGGGGCGCGGGAAAAACTGTTTTTT	CASRGGHGAREKLFF
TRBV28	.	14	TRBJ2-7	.	TGTGCCAGCAGTCTCCCCAGGGGAAAATACGAGCAGTACTTC	CASSLPRGKYEQYF
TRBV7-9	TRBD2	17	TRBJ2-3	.	TGTGCCAGCACCCTGGCGGCGGGAGGGCCGGGCACAGATACGCAGTATTTT	CASTLAAGGPGTDTQYF
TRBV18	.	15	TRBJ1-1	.	TGTGCCAGCTCACCACCGGAGAGCCTTAATAGGGAAGCTTTCTTT	CASSPPESLNREAFF
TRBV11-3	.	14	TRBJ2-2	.	TGTGCCAGCAGCCCCGGACAATCCACCGGGGAGCTGTTTTTT	CASSPGQSTGELFF
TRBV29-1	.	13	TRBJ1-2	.	TGCAGCGTCGGGCCCGACAGGCCCTATGGCTACACCTTC	CSVGPDRPYGYTF
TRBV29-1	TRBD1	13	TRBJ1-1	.	TGCAGCGTGGGGACAGCTTGGGGGACTGAAGCTTTCTTT	CSVGTAWGTEAFF
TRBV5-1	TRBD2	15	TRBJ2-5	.	TGCGCCAGCAGTTTTGCTAGCGGGACTGATACGACCCAGTACTTC	CASSFASGTDTTQYF
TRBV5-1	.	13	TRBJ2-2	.	TGCGCCAGCAGCTTGGCCGAGGGCGGGGAGCTGTTTTTT	CASSLAEGGELFF
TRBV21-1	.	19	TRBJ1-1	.	TGTGCCAGCAGCAAATTGGCGAGGAGTGAAGACAGCTGGAACACTGAAGCTTTCTTT	CASSKLARSEDSWNTEAFF
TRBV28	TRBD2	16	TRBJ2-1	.	TGTGCCAGCAGTTTAGGGCTAGCGGGGGCGTGGAATGAGCAGTTCTTC	CASSLGLAGAWNEQFF
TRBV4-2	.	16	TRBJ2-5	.	TGTGCCAGCAGCCAAGCGGGACGGGGGGCGTTAGAGACCCAGTACTTC	CASSQAGRGALETQYF
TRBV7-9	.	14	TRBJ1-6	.	TGTGCCAGCAGCAGGGACAATGATAATTCACCCCTCCACTTT	CASSRDNDNSPLHF
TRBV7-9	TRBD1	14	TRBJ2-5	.	TGTGCCAGCAGCCAGGACAGGGGAAGGGAGACCCAGTACTTC	CASSQDRGRETQYF
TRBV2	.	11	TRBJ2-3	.	TGTGCCAGCAGTAATCGAGATACGCAGTATTTT	CASSNRDTQYF
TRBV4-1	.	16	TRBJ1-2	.	TGCGCCAGCAGCCAAGGGGTACAGATTTCTAACTATGGCTACACCTTC	CASSQGVQISNYGYTF
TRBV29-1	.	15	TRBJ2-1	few	TGCAGCGTAACAGTCACAGCCCGCTCCTACAATGAGCAGTTCTTC	CSVTVTARSYNEQFF
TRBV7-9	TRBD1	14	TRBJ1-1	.	TGTGCCAGCAGCCGGGGACAGGGCGACACTGAAGCTTTCTTT	CASSRGQGDTEAFF
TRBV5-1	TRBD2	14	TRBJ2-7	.	TGCGCCAGCAGCTTGACTAGCGGGGCCCGGGAGCAGTACTTC	CASSLTSGAREQYF
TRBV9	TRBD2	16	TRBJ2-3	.	TGTGCCAGCAGCCTTGGGACTAGCGGGAGTGGTGATACGCAGTATTTT	CASSLGTSGSGDTQYF